This T cell receptor beta chain derives from a study of patients and donors after allogeneic stem cell transplantation. This clonotype was seen a few times. TCRdb recomputed calls from the RT-PCR reads with MiXCR, one row per CDR3 protein. This sample has around 150,000 distinct CDR3 sequences, with about a third found just once. The CDR3 has 13 amino acids. The germline V and J ends were trimmed by 6 bases and 0 bases, with 9 bases remaining between them. Per germline, CDR1 SGDLS and CDR2 YYNGEE. This TCR came from a human donor who was either an allogeneic HSCT recipient or a stem cell or donor lymphocyte infusion donor (not recorded which). It is not recorded whose cells these are; they may come from a transplant donor. The sequencing input was blood, either unsorted or a sorted T cell fraction (not recorded which). The rearrangement uses TRBV9 and TRBJ1-1; D remains unclear. CDR3 loop: CASTPGVNTEAFF. CDR3 coding DNA: TGTGCCAGCACCCCTGGGGTGAACACTGAAGCTTTCTTT.